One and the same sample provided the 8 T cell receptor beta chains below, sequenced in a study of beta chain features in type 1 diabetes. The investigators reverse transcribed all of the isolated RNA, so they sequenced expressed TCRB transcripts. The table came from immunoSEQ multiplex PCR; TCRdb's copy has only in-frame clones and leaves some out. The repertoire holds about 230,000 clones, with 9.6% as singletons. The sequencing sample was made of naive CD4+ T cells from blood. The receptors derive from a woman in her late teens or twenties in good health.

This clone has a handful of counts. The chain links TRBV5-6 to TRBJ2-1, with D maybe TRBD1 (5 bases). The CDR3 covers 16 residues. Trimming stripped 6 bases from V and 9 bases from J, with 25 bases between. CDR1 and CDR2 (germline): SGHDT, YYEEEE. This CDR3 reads CASTRRQGAFAAEQFF. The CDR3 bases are TGTGCCAGCACCAGAAGGCAGGGCGCTTTTGCCGCTGAGCAGTTCTTC.

DNA of the CDR3: TGCGCCAGCCGAGACGGGGATGGGAGCAATCAGCCCCAGCATTTT. It yields the protein CASRDGDGSNQPQHF. The chain joins TRBV5-1 to TRBJ1-5; no definite D call. V shed 7 bases and J shed 1 base, with 15 bases lying between them. CDR3 length: 15 amino acids. Germline CDR1 is SGHRS and CDR2 is YFSETQ. The full variable domain, completed using reference TRBV5-1 and TRBJ1-5, is KAGVTQTPRYLIKTRGQQVTLSCSPISGHRSVSWYQQTPGQGLQFLFEYFSETQRNKGNFPGRFSGRQFSNSRSEMNVSTLELGDSALYLCASRDGDGSNQPQHFGDGTRLSIL.

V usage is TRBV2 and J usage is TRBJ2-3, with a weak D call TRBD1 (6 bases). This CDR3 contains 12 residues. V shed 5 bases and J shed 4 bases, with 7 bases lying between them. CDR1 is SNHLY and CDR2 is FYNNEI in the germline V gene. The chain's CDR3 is CASSQGPDTQYF. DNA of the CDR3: TGTGCCAGCAGTCAGGGGCCAGATACGCAGTATTTT.

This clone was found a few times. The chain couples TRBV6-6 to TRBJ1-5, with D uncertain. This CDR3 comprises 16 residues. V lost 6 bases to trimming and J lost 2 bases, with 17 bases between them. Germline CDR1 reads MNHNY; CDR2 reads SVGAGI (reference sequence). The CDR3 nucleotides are TGTGCCAGCAGCTACCCGAGGGCAGACGGCAATCAGCCCCAGCATTTT. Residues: CASSYPRADGNQPQHF.

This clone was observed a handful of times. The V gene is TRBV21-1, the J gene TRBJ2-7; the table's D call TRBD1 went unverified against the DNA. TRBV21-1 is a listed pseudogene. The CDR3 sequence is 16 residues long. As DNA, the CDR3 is TGTGCCAGGCCGCAGGGGACCAAAGATTGTCGTCGCGTGCAGTACTTC. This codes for CARPQGTKDCRRVQYF.

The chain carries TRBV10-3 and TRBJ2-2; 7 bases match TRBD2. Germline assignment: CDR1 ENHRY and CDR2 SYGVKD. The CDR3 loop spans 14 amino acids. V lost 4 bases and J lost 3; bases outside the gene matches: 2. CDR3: CAISGAGDTGELFF. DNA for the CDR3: TGTGCCATCAGTGGGGCGGGAGACACCGGGGAGCTGTTTTTT.

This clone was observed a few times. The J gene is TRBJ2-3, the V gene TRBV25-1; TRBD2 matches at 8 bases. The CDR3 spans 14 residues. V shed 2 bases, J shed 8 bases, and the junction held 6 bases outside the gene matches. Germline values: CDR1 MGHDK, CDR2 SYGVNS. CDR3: CASSEPGTSGTQYF. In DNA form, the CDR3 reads TGTGCCAGCAGTGAACCCGGGACTAGTGGTACGCAGTATTTT.

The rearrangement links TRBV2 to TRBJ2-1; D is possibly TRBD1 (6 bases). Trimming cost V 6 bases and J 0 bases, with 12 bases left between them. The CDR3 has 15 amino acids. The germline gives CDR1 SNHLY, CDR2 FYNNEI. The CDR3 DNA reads TGTGCCAGCAGCCACGACAGGTACTCCTACAATGAGCAGTTCTTC. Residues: CASSHDRYSYNEQFF.